Shown below are 26 T cell receptor beta chains from a single sample sequenced in a study of shared clonotypes between healthy human individuals. TCRdb's table, derived via immunoSEQ multiplex PCR, lists solely in-frame clones and lacks some. This repertoire shows 1.5 million to 2.5 million clones, just under 95% found once; its top ten account for 1% to 1.5%. Selected positively for CCR7 and CD45RO-negative, naive CD8 cells excluded terminally differentiated effector memory CD45RA+ cells. Material for sequencing was naive CD8+ T cells sorted from blood. The receptors were sampled from a man aged 18 to 30 in good health.

V gene TRBV19 combines with J gene TRBJ2-5; the D is unclear. The CDR3 contains 14 residues. The ends were cut back, 1 base at V and 3 bases at J, with 9 bases in the middle. Germline V gives CDR1 LNHDA, CDR2 SQIVND (reference sequence). This chain's CDR3 is CASSIVPGEETQYF. CDR3 bases: TGTGCCAGTAGTATAGTGCCAGGTGAAGAGACCCAGTACTTC. The full variable domain, completed using reference TRBV19 and TRBJ2-5, is DGGITQSPKYLFRKEGQNVTLSCEQNLNHDAMYWYRQDPGQGLRLIYYSQIVNDFQKGDIAEGYSVSREKKESFPLTVTSAQKNPTAFYLCASSIVPGEETQYFGPGTRLLVL.

About this clone itself: The sample has other DNA sequences that encode this CDR3 too. The chain employs TRBV19 and TRBJ2-1; D remains unclear. Trimming removed 1 base from V and 2 bases from J, with 3 bases in between. The CDR3 totals 13 residues. Germline loops: CDR1 LNHDA, CDR2 SQIVND (reference sequence). CDR3 amino acids: CASSIVPYNEQFF. CDR3 DNA: TGTGCCAGTAGTATAGTTCCCTACAATGAGCAGTTCTTC. Full variable domain (missing parts from reference TRBV19 and TRBJ2-1): DGGITQSPKYLFRKEGQNVTLSCEQNLNHDAMYWYRQDPGQGLRLIYYSQIVNDFQKGDIAEGYSVSREKKESFPLTVTSAQKNPTAFYLCASSIVPYNEQFFGPGTRLTVL.

CDR3 loop: CASSEVDSNTEAFF. The CDR3 coding sequence is TGTGCCAGCAGTGAGGTGGATTCCAACACTGAAGCTTTCTTT. The rearrangement links TRBV2 to TRBJ1-1; D is unclear. Trimming removed 3 bases at V and 2 bases at J, with 10 bases between. The CDR3 sequence is 14 residues long. CDR1 and CDR2 from the germline V gene are SNHLY and FYNNEI.

As concerns this clone: This same CDR3 is encoded by further DNA sequences in the sample. CDR3: CASSEVGGELFF. CDR3 DNA sequence: TGTGCCAGCAGTGAAGTAGGCGGGGAGCTGTTTTTT. The chain recombines TRBV6-1 with TRBJ2-2; no definite D call. CDR1 is MNHNS and CDR2 is SASEGT in the germline V gene. The CDR3 sequence is 12 residues long. V dropped 1 base and J dropped 7 bases, with 4 bases sitting between them.

This clone is a singleton in its sample. In DNA form, the CDR3 reads TGTGCCAGCAGCTATGTCGGGCTAGCGGGCCACTACGAGCAGTACTTC. Amino acids: CASSYVGLAGHYEQYF. The J gene is TRBJ2-7, the V gene TRBV7-9, with 8 bases lining up with TRBD2. The CDR3 sequence is 16 residues long. The V gene end was trimmed by 4 bases and the J gene end by 3 bases; junction bases not matched to a gene: 11. Germline loops: CDR1 SEHNR, CDR2 FQNEAQ (reference sequence).

This chain joins TRBV7-9 and TRBJ2-4, with 9 bases aligning to TRBD1. Trimming at V came to 5 bases and at J to 8 bases, leaving 10 bases not matched to a gene. The length of the CDR3 is 15 residues. Germline V gene sequence: CDR1 SEHNR, CDR2 FQNEAQ (reference sequence). CDR3 coding DNA: TGTGCCAGCAGCAGTAAACAGGGGGCTGGAGACATTCAGTACTTC. Its protein is CASSSKQGAGDIQYF.

V is TRBV7-6 and J is TRBJ1-6; no clear D. CDR1 is SGHVS and CDR2 is FNYEAQ in the germline V gene. The V gene lost 5 bases and the J gene lost 5 bases, with 4 bases spanning the gap. The CDR3 extends over 12 amino acids. DNA of the CDR3: TGTGCCAGCAGCCTCCATAATTCACCCCTCCACTTT. It specifies CASSLHNSPLHF.

The rearrangement joins TRBV7-8 to TRBJ2-7; 10 nucleotides agree with TRBD2. This CDR3 has 17 amino acids. The V and J ends lost 5 bases and 1 base, in that order; junction bases with no gene match: 11. CDR1 and CDR2 (germline): SGHVS, FQNEAQ. The CDR3, as DNA: TGTGCCAGCAGCCCAGGTGCTAGCGGGAGATCGTCCTACGAGCAGTACTTC. It codes for CASSPGASGRSSYEQYF.

The V call is TRBV11-2, the J call TRBJ2-1, with no clear D. Trimming stripped 5 bases from V and 6 bases from J, with 11 bases between. The CDR3 is 13 residues long. In germline, CDR1 is SGHAT, CDR2 FQNNGV. The DNA for the CDR3 is TGTGCCAGCAGCACCTTACAGTTCAATGAGCAGTTCTTC. This encodes CASSTLQFNEQFF.

To note about this clone: Other DNA sequences within the sample encode an identical CDR3. This chain uses TRBV6-6 with TRBJ1-2; TRBD1 is a possible D gene (6 bases). This CDR3 has 13 amino acids. Trimming left V 7 bases short and J 2 bases short, with 11 bases between. Germline CDR1 reads MNHNY; CDR2 reads SVGAGI (reference sequence). The CDR3 DNA is TGTGCCAGCAAACCGACAGGAAACTATGGCTACACCTTC. This sequence encodes CASKPTGNYGYTF.

V gene TRBV10-3 combines with J gene TRBJ2-2; D possibly corresponds to TRBD2 (6 bases). This CDR3 has 13 residues. Germline CDR1 reads ENHRY; CDR2 reads SYGVKD. V was trimmed by 4 bases and J by 7 bases, leaving 10 bases between them. CDR3 sequence (DNA): TGTGCCATCAGTGCGGGGGATGGCGGGGAGCTGTTTTTT. This gives the protein CAISAGDGGELFF.

The chain employs TRBV11-2 and TRBJ2-7; 9 bases agree with TRBD2. This CDR3 is 15 amino acids long. Germline CDR1 reads SGHAT; CDR2 reads FQNNGV. V trimming: 3 bases; J trimming: 3 bases; junction bases outside the gene matches: 6. The CDR3 sequence is CASSFSSGSIYEQYF. CDR3 in DNA: TGTGCCAGCAGCTTCAGTAGCGGGAGTATCTACGAGCAGTACTTC.

Notes on this clone: Distinct nucleotide sequences in the sample also encode this CDR3. The genes are TRBV2 and TRBJ2-7; 9 bases line up with TRBD1. This CDR3 is built from 15 residues. Germline V gene lookup returns CDR1 SNHLY and CDR2 FYNNEI. J was trimmed by 3 bases and V by 3 bases; bases with no gene match: 6. The CDR3 loop is CASSDEGQGIYEQYF. Here the CDR3 DNA reads TGTGCCAGCAGTGATGAGGGACAGGGTATCTACGAGCAGTACTTC.

This clone was counted between two and nine times. Additional DNA sequences in this sample encode the identical CDR3. The rearrangement uses TRBV2 and TRBJ1-2; D is ambiguous. V shed 6 bases and J shed 3 bases, with 5 bases lying between them. This CDR3 comprises 11 residues. The germline V gene encodes CDR1 SNHLY and CDR2 FYNNEI. The DNA of the CDR3 is TGTGCCAGCAGCGTTGACTATGGCTACACCTTC. This encodes CASSVDYGYTF.

The CDR3, as DNA: TGTGCCAGCAGCTTACAGGGAAGCACAGATACGCAGTATTTT. The encoded protein is CASSLQGSTDTQYF. This chain connects TRBV5-4 to TRBJ2-3; weak D call: TRBD1 (6 bases). V lost 2 bases to trimming and J lost 0 bases, with 7 bases between them. Germline assignment: CDR1 SGHNT and CDR2 YYREEE (reference sequence). CDR3 length equals 14 residues.

The chain joins TRBV5-8 to TRBJ1-2; TRBD1 is a possible D gene (5 bases). Trimming took off 5 bases at V and 2 bases at J, with 7 bases between the two ends. Germline V gene lookup returns CDR1 SGHTS and CDR2 YDEGEE. CDR3 length: 12 amino acids. The CDR3 here is CASRGRNYGYTF. CDR3 nucleotides: TGTGCCAGCAGGGGACGGAACTATGGCTACACCTTC. The full variable domain, with the rest looked up from reference TRBV5-8 and TRBJ1-2, is EAGVTQSPTHLIKTRGQQATLRCSPISGHTSVYWYQQALGLGLQFLLWYDEGEERNRGNFPPRFSGRQFPNYSSELNVNALELEDSALYLCASRGRNYGYTFGSGTRLTVV.

The count of this clone is one. The chain carries TRBV11-3 and TRBJ2-1; 12 nucleotides align to TRBD2. The V gene's germline CDR1 is SGHNT and CDR2 YENEEA. This CDR3 has 17 amino acids. V was pared by 5 bases and J by 7 bases, with 12 bases of the junction left unmatched. The CDR3 DNA reads TGTGCCAGCAGCCCAGCCTCCGGACTAGCGGGGTTGAATGAGCAGTTCTTC. Its translation is CASSPASGLAGLNEQFF.

The chain couples TRBV5-4 to TRBJ2-7, with D perhaps TRBD1 (5 bases). V was clipped by 0 bases and J by 1 base, with 11 bases between them. Germline CDR1 and CDR2: SGHNT and YYREEE (reference sequence). This CDR3 has 15 residues. The CDR3 DNA sequence: TGTGCCAGCAGCTTGGGGGGCGGACCGTCCTACGAGCAGTACTTC. This translates into CASSLGGGPSYEQYF.

The chain has TRBV6-1 and TRBJ2-7; TRBD1 matches at 11 bases. The CDR3 spans 15 residues. Germline loops: CDR1 MNHNS, CDR2 SASEGT. J lost 2 bases, V lost 5 bases, and 5 bases had no gene match. This CDR3 reads CASSRGTGGAYEQYF. CDR3 DNA: TGTGCCAGCAGTCGCGGGACAGGGGGGGCCTACGAGCAGTACTTC.

The V gene is TRBV11-2, the J gene TRBJ1-4, with TRBD1 matching 9 bases. Germline assignment: CDR1 SGHAT and CDR2 FQNNGV. V shed 5 bases, J shed 6 bases, and the junction held 7 bases outside the gene matches. This CDR3 region has 15 residues. Written as DNA, the CDR3 is TGTGCCAGCAGCCTAGGACAGGGGCTTTATGAAAAACTGTTTTTT. Residues: CASSLGQGLYEKLFF.

This rearrangement joins TRBV5-4 to TRBJ1-3, with TRBD1 identical over 10 bases. The ends lost 3 bases at V and 0 bases at J; junction bases unmatched: 6. This CDR3 is 17 amino acids long. The V gene's germline CDR1 is SGHNT and CDR2 YYREEE (reference sequence). The CDR3 DNA follows: TGTGCCAGCAGCTGGGACAGGGGCGAACTCTCTGGAAACACCATATATTTT. Protein product: CASSWDRGELSGNTIYF.

The V gene is TRBV4-1, the J gene TRBJ2-7; 7 nucleotides line up with TRBD2. Germline V gene data show CDR1 as MGHRA and CDR2 as YSYEKL. The CDR3 loop spans 17 amino acids. J was trimmed by 0 bases and V by 3 bases; bases with no gene match: 11. DNA for the CDR3: TGCGCCAGCAGCCAGGTTAGCCTAGCGGAGAGCTCCTACGAGCAGTACTTC. This translates into CASSQVSLAESSYEQYF.

This rearrangement joins TRBV29-1 to TRBJ2-1; 12 nucleotides align to TRBD2. Germline CDR1 SQVTM, CDR2 ANQGSEA. Unmatched junction bases numbered 8, after V lost 5 bases and J lost 3 bases. The CDR3 sequence is 16 residues long. In DNA, the CDR3 is TGCAGCGTTTCCGGACTAGCGGGATCCCACTACAATGAGCAGTTCTTC. Protein sequence: CSVSGLAGSHYNEQFF.

The V gene is TRBV15, the J gene TRBJ1-2; no reliable D call. The V gene lost 1 base and the J gene lost 1 base, with 10 bases spanning the gap. The CDR3 consists of 15 residues. From germline, CDR1 is LNHNV and CDR2 YYDKDF (reference sequence). Here the CDR3 DNA reads TGTGCCACCAGCAGAGTCAAGGCAGATAACTATGGCTACACCTTC. Its protein is CATSRVKADNYGYTF.

The chain links TRBV5-6 to TRBJ2-7, with no clear D. Trimming took off 4 bases at V and 3 bases at J, with 8 bases between the two ends. This CDR3 region has 12 residues. CDR1 and CDR2 from the germline V gene are SGHDT and YYEEEE. Written as DNA, the CDR3 is TGTGCCAGCAGCCTGACGGTCTACGAGCAGTACTTC. This gives the protein CASSLTVYEQYF.

The rearrangement links TRBV4-1 to TRBJ2-1; 7 bases agree with TRBD2. V gave up 4 bases and J gave up 0 bases; unmatched junction bases: 9. This CDR3 spans 17 amino acids. Germline V CDR1 and CDR2: MGHRA, YSYEKL. The CDR3 DNA reads as TGCGCCAGCAGCCCGGTAGCGGGTCCGAGCTCCTACAATGAGCAGTTCTTC. It codes for CASSPVAGPSSYNEQFF.